A selection of T cell receptor beta chains follows, all from one sample in a study of beta chain features in type 1 diabetes. Repertoires were generated with immunoSEQ multiplex PCR, while TCRdb's copy carries only in-frame clones and drops some. The table shows 200,000 to 250,000 clones, with 25% to 35% occurring only once. The sequenced sample was central memory CD4+ T cells from blood. The receptors here all came from a man in his thirties or forties in good health. CDR3s include the opening cysteine and the closing phenylalanine or tryptophan. D genes are given only for firm matches. Some rows have no size entry. The others give once, few or many, or a class for an expanded clone.

.,TRBJ2-5,.,TRBV11-2,CASSLTGPQETQYF,TGTGCCAGCAGCTTAACAGGACCTCAAGAGACCCAGTACTTC
TRBD1,TRBJ1-6,.,TRBV30,CAWSRDREYNSPLHF,TGTGCCTGGAGTCGGGACAGAGAATATAATTCACCCCTCCACTTT
.,TRBJ2-6,few,TRBV25-1,CASRPSGGANVLTF,TGTGCCAGCAGACCCTCAGGTGGGGCCAACGTCCTGACTTTC
.,TRBJ1-5,.,TRBV30,CAWKSNSLEPQHF,TGTGCCTGGAAATCTAACAGTCTGGAGCCCCAGCATTTT
.,TRBJ2-3,.,TRBV15,CATSREWELSTDTQYF,TGTGCCACCAGCAGAGAATGGGAACTTAGCACAGATACGCAGTATTTT
.,TRBJ1-2,few,TRBV30,CVEGDPNYGYTF,TGCGTGGAGGGAGATCCTAACTATGGCTACACCTTC
TRBD1,TRBJ2-1,.,TRBV7-2,CASSTTGQGYNEQFF,TGTGCCAGCAGCACGACGGGACAGGGTTACAATGAGCAGTTCTTC
.,TRBJ1-4,few,TRBV15,CATSRDLRQGVDEKLFF,TGTGCCACCAGCAGAGATCTAAGGCAGGGTGTAGATGAAAAACTGTTTTTT
TRBD2,TRBJ2-1,many,TRBV15,CATSIGLAGYNEQFF,TGTGCCACCAGCATAGGACTAGCGGGTTACAATGAGCAGTTCTTC
.,TRBJ1-1,few,TRBV7-2,CASSPTRNTEAFF,TGTGCCAGCAGCCCCACACGGAACACTGAAGCTTTCTTT
.,TRBJ1-2,.,TRBV18,CASSPEGVGYTF,TGTGCCAGCTCACCTGAGGGGGTTGGCTACACCTTC
.,TRBJ1-5,.,TRBV30,CAWSVGEVGQPQHF,TGTGCCTGGAGTGTAGGGGAAGTCGGTCAGCCCCAGCATTTT
TRBD2,TRBJ2-3,.,TRBV7-2,CASSSKSGGATDTQYF,TGTGCCAGCAGCTCGAAAAGCGGGGGGGCCACAGATACGCAGTATTTT
.,TRBJ1-2,.,TRBV5-4,CASSPEATTNGYTF,TGTGCCAGCAGCCCCGAGGCGACAACCAATGGCTACACCTTC
TRBD2,TRBJ2-5,few,TRBV4-2,CASSPGVAGGTQYF,TGTGCCAGCAGCCCGGGGGTAGCGGGGGGAACCCAGTACTTC
.,TRBJ1-1,.,TRBV6-1,CASSRRALNTEAFF,TGTGCCAGCAGTCGTCGGGCCCTGAACACTGAAGCTTTCTTT
.,TRBJ2-7,.,TRBV7-9,CASSSRLAVSYEQYF,TGTGCCAGCAGCTCACGGTTGGCAGTCTCCTACGAGCAGTACTTC
TRBD2,TRBJ2-1,few,TRBV14,CASSPSRLAGGEQFF,TGTGCCAGCAGCCCATCTCGACTAGCGGGGGGAGAGCAGTTCTTC
.,TRBJ2-1,few,TRBV19,CASKGSSSYNEQFF,TGTGCCAGTAAGGGTTCAAGCTCCTACAATGAGCAGTTCTTC
.,TRBJ2-7,many,TRBV28,CASSRSQGIHEQYF,TGTGCCAGCAGTCGTTCACAGGGTATCCACGAGCAGTACTTC
.,TRBJ1-2,.,TRBV28,CASTAGYGYTF,TGTGCCAGCACGGCCGGCTATGGCTACACCTTC
TRBD2,TRBJ2-5,few,TRBV6-5,CASSTTSGGAETQYF,TGTGCCAGCAGCACAACTAGCGGGGGGGCCGAGACCCAGTACTTC
.,TRBJ2-3,.,TRBV10-2,CASSEVGVGDTQYF,TGCGCCAGCAGTGAGGTGGGAGTGGGAGATACGCAGTATTTT
.,TRBJ2-7,.,TRBV7-9,CASSPSSSYEQYF,TGTGCCAGCAGCCCCAGTTCCTCCTACGAGCAGTACTTC
TRBD1,TRBJ1-4,few,TRBV9,CASSKTGHNEKLFF,TGTGCCAGCAGCAAGACAGGGCATAATGAAAAACTGTTTTTT
TRBD1,TRBJ1-3,.,TRBV30,CAWSGSRDSSGNTIYF,TGTGCCTGGAGTGGTTCCCGGGACAGCTCTGGAAACACCATATATTTT
TRBD1,TRBJ2-7,few,TRBV2,CASSDPGQGKYF,TGTGCCAGCAGTGACCCTGGACAGGGTAAATACTTC
TRBD2,TRBJ2-7,.,TRBV5-1,CASTSASSYEQYF,TGCGCCAGTACTAGCGCGAGCTCCTACGAGCAGTACTTC
.,TRBJ2-3,.,TRBV7-2,CASSLDRKNTQYF,TGTGCCAGCAGCTTAGATCGGAAGAATACGCAGTATTTT
TRBD2,TRBJ2-5,few,TRBV10-2,CASRRGAGETQYF,TGCGCCAGCAGGCGGGGGGCGGGCGAGACCCAGTACTTC
.,TRBJ1-5,many,TRBV7-2,CASSLGVNQPQHF,TGTGCCAGCAGCTTAGGGGTAAATCAGCCCCAGCATTTT
.,TRBJ1-2,.,TRBV7-9,CASSLRGLGYTF,TGTGCCAGCAGCTTACGGGGGCTGGGCTACACCTTC
.,TRBJ1-2,few,TRBV6-5,CASSYYSGSGGGYTF,TGTGCCAGCAGTTACTATTCGGGGTCCGGGGGAGGCTACACCTTC
.,TRBJ2-7,few,TRBV7-2,CASSPQGRSSYEQYF,TGTGCCAGCAGCCCCCAGGGCAGGAGCTCCTACGAGCAGTACTTC
.,TRBJ2-3,.,TRBV11-2,CASSLAGSDTQYF,TGTGCCAGCAGCTTAGCCGGATCAGATACGCAGTATTTT
.,TRBJ2-3,few,TRBV5-1,CASGRPGTRGSDTQYF,TGCGCCAGCGGACGCCCTGGAACGCGCGGGTCAGATACGCAGTATTTT
.,TRBJ1-5,few,TRBV30,CAWSQGSGLNQPQHF,TGTGCCTGGAGTCAGGGTTCAGGCCTCAATCAGCCCCAGCATTTT
.,TRBJ2-7,.,TRBV30,CAWVDRDEQYF,TGTGCCTGGGTGGATCGGGACGAGCAGTACTTC
TRBD1,TRBJ2-1,many,TRBV10-3,CAISNDRDLNEQFF,TGTGCCATCAGTAATGACAGGGACCTCAATGAGCAGTTCTTC
.,TRBJ1-2,.,TRBV27,CAKWLGNYGYTF,TGTGCCAAGTGGTTGGGGAACTATGGCTACACCTTC
.,TRBJ2-1,.,TRBV20-1,CSAAMRDEQFF,TGCAGTGCAGCCATGAGGGATGAGCAGTTCTTC
.,TRBJ2-7,.,TRBV29-1,CSGLRQRQYF,TGCAGCGGCCTTAGACAGCGGCAGTACTTC